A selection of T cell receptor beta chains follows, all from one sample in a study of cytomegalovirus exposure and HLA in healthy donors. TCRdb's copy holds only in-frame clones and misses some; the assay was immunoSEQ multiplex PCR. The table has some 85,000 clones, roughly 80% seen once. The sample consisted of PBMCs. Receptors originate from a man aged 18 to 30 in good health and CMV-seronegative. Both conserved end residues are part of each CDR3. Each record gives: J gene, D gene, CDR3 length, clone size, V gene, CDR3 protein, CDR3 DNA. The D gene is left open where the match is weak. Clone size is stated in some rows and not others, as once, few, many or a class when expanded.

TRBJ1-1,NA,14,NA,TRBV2,CASSRTGRATEAFF,TGTGCCAGCAGTCGAACAGGGAGGGCGACTGAAGCTTTCTTT
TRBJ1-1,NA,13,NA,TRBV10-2,CASSDPGDLVSFF,TGCGCCAGCAGTGACCCCGGGGACTTAGTGTCTTTCTTT
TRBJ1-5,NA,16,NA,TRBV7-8,CASSPQGQPSGQPQHF,TGTGCCAGCAGCCCCCAGGGACAACCCTCGGGTCAGCCCCAGCATTTT
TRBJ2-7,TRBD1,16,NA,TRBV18,CASSPHPGQATYEQYF,TGTGCCAGCTCACCACACCCGGGACAGGCCACCTACGAGCAGTACTTC
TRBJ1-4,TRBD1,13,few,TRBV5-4,CASKVRGDEKLFF,TGTGCCAGCAAGGTCAGGGGGGATGAAAAACTGTTTTTT
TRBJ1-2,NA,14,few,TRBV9,CASSGAPLNYGYTF,TGTGCCAGCAGCGGGGCACCACTTAACTATGGCTACACCTTC
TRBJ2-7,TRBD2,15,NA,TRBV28,CASSLGGLERGEQYF,TGTGCCAGCAGTCTAGGCGGACTAGAGAGAGGCGAGCAGTACTTC
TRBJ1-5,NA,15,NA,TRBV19,CASSASLARDQPQHF,TGTGCCAGTAGTGCCTCGCTGGCCCGGGATCAGCCCCAGCATTTT
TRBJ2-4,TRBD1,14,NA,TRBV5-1,CASSLGQGKNIQYF,TGCGCCAGCAGCCTGGGACAGGGGAAAAACATTCAGTACTTC
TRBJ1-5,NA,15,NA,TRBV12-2,CASWSGAVLNQPQHF,TGTGCAAGTTGGAGTGGGGCAGTACTTAATCAGCCCCAGCATTTT
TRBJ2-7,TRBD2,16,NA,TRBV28,CASSTPGGNGGYEQYF,TGTGCCAGCAGTACGCCGGGAGGTAACGGGGGATACGAGCAGTACTTC
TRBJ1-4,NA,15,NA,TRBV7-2,CASSLALTVNEKLFF,TGTGCCAGCAGCTTAGCGCTGACAGTTAATGAAAAACTGTTTTTT
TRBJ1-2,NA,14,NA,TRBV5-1,CASMQGTLNYGYTF,TGCGCCAGCATGCAGGGAACTCTTAACTATGGCTACACCTTC
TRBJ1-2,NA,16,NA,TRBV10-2,CASSEAWAGIDYGYTF,TGCGCCAGCAGTGAAGCATGGGCGGGGATTGACTATGGCTACACCTTC
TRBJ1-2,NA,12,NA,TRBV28,CASLGSPYGYTF,TGTGCCAGCCTCGGGAGTCCCTATGGCTACACCTTC
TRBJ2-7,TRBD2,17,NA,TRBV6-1,CASSENDRAGGYYEQYF,TGTGCCAGCAGTGAAAATGATAGAGCGGGAGGGTATTACGAGCAGTACTTC